This T cell receptor beta chain was sequenced during a study of STAT5B mutations in CD4+ large granular lymphocyte leukemia. This clone was found once. The antigen is unknown. The protocol was immunoSEQ multiplex PCR, while the TCRdb copy is restricted to in-frame clones and leaves out a portion. The sample contains about 46,000 clones, about 80% of which appear only once. Findings of the study overall: About 25% of private leukemic clonotypes occurred rarely in other patients' non-leukemic repertoires. Patient CD4-sorted repertoires stayed more clonal than healthy ones after leukemic-clone removal.

CDR1 LNHDA and CDR2 SQIVND come from the germline V gene (reference sequence). There are 15 residues in the CDR3. Between the trimmed V and J ends, which lost 5 bases and 1 base, there was a span of 12 bases. Healthy controls were blood donor buffy coats. The TCR originated in a human donor in good health. The chain couples TRBV19 to TRBJ2-1; TRBD2 might be the D (5 bases). Sequencing input: CD4+ T cells from blood buffy coats. The DNA for the CDR3 is TGTGCCAGTAGTTCTCGGACGGGATCCTACAATGAGCAGTTCTTC. This gives the protein CASSSRTGSYNEQFF. Full variable domain (missing parts from reference TRBV19 and TRBJ2-1): DGGITQSPKYLFRKEGQNVTLSCEQNLNHDAMYWYRQDPGQGLRLIYYSQIVNDFQKGDIAEGYSVSREKKESFPLTVTSAQKNPTAFYLCASSSRTGSYNEQFFGPGTRLTVL.